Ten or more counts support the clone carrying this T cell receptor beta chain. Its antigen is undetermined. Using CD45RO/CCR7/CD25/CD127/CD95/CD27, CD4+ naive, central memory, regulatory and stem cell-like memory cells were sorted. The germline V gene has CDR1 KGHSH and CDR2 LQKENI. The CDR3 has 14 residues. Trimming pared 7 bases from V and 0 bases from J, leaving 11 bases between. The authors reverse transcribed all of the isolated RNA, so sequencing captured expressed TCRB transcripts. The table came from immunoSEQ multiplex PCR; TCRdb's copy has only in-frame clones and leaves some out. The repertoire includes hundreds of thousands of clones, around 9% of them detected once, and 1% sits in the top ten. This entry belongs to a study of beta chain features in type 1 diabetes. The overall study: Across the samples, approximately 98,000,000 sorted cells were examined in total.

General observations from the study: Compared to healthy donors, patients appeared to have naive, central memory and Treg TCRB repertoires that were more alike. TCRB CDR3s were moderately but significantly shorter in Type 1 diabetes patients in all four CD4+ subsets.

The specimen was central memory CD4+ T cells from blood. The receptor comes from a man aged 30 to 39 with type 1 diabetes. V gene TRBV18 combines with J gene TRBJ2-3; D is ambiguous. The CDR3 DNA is TGTGCCAGCTGTACGGCCAGAAGCACAGATACGCAGTATTTT. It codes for CASCTARSTDTQYF.